The 4 T cell receptor beta chains listed next were all sequenced from one sample in a study of CD8 T cells in Susac syndrome. RNA in amounts of roughly 0.5 to 1 ug was reverse transcribed with random hexamers. Each CDR3 protein is one row after TCRdb ran MiXCR on the immunoSEQ multiplex PCR reads. The table lists 160,000 or so distinct CDR3 sequences, over 85% of them singletons, with more than 0.11% in the top ten. The sample was CD4+ T cells from PBMCs. The receptors shown here come from a human donor in good health.

A word on this clonotype: Compared with germline, one end of the junction differs, possibly owing to a read error. V gene TRBV11-2 combines with J gene TRBJ1-3; D might be TRBD1 (6 bases). The germline V gene encodes CDR1 SGHAT and CDR2 FQNNGV. This CDR3 contains 15 residues. The CDR3, as DNA: TGTGCCAGCAGCCCCATCAGGGGCTCTGAAAACACCATATATTTT. This codes for CASSPIRGSENTIYF.

V gene TRBV18 combines with J gene TRBJ1-6; no definite D call. V was pared by 0 bases and J by 10 bases, with 7 bases between. Germline V gene lookup returns CDR1 KGHSH and CDR2 LQKENI. The CDR3 is 13 amino acids. The CDR3 coding sequence is TGTGCCAGCTCACCACCGACGTTCTCACCCCTCCACTTT. It yields the protein CASSPPTFSPLHF.

The chain carries TRBV25-1 and TRBJ1-5; D ambiguous. V was shortened by 1 base and J by 3 bases, with 7 bases between the two germline ends. The CDR3 has 14 residues. Per the germline V gene, CDR1 is MGHDK and CDR2 is SYGVNS. CDR3 amino acids: CASSESVPNQPQHF. The DNA of the CDR3 is TGTGCCAGCAGTGAATCGGTTCCCAATCAGCCCCAGCATTTT.

The chain joins TRBV9 to TRBJ1-6, with D hard to call. Trimming removed 4 bases from V and 11 bases from J, with 16 bases in between. CDR1 is SGDLS and CDR2 is YYNGEE in the germline V gene. The CDR3 is 14 amino acids. CDR3 DNA sequence: TGTGCCAGCAGCCCACGGATATTGAATACACCCCTCCACTTT. Translated, it gives CASSPRILNTPLHF. Full variable domain (rest looked up from reference TRBV9 and TRBJ1-6): DSGVTQTPKHLITATGQRVTLRCSPRSGDLSVYWYQQSLDQGLQFLIQYYNGEERAKGNILERFSAQQFPDLHSELNLSSLELGDSALYFCASSPRILNTPLHFGNGTRLTVT.